Sequencing of this T cell receptor beta chain was carried out in a study of blood T cells in healthy people across ages. PCR was performed a second time for about 6 to 12 cycles using a sample-barcoded 5' primer and a J-beta primer mix. TCRdb re-analysed the 5' RACE reads in MiXCR, keeping a single row per CDR3 protein. The top ten clones hold approximately 13% of a sample with roughly 680,000 distinct CDR3 sequences, 52% of them seen once. This CDR3 is built from 16 residues. The trim removed 4 bases at V and 7 bases at J, leaving 14 bases unmatched. Germline CDR1 MNHEY, CDR2 SMNVEV (reference sequence).

The chain recombines TRBV27 with TRBJ2-7; 9 bases line up with TRBD1. The sequencing sample was made of blood. The clonotype was recovered from a woman of 80 years or more in good health. The CDR3 is CASSSIPGQGLVEQYF. CDR3 nucleotides: TGTGCCAGCAGTTCGATACCGGGACAGGGATTGGTTGAGCAGTACTTC.